The 18 T cell receptor beta chains below come from one sample, sequenced in a study of blood T cell repertoires in COVID-19. Profiled with immunoSEQ multiplex PCR; TCRdb holds only in-frame clones, not every one. The data contain tens of thousands of clones, 81% of them singletons. Sequencing used peripheral blood. The origin of the receptors is a man older than 75 with acute or convalescent COVID-19.

This clone was seen a handful of times. The J gene is TRBJ1-2, the V gene TRBV5-6, with 8 bases matching TRBD1. Germline trimming cut 3 bases from V and 5 bases from J; bases unmatched to any gene: 3. The CDR3 contains 13 residues. Per germline, CDR1 SGHDT and CDR2 YYEEEE. The CDR3 region is CASSSDRVYGYTF. The DNA for the CDR3 is TGTGCCAGCAGCTCGGACAGGGTTTATGGCTACACCTTC.

This clone occurred a few times. The chain recombines TRBV5-1 with TRBJ1-1; D is unclear. Germline CDR1 is SGHRS and CDR2 is YFSETQ. Trimming took 5 bases from V and 0 from J, leaving 14 bases between them. CDR3 length equals 15 residues. This CDR3 is CASRAAGYLNTEAFF. The DNA of the CDR3 is TGCGCCAGCAGGGCCGCAGGATACTTGAACACTGAAGCTTTCTTT.

This clone was observed once. The genes are TRBV18 and TRBJ2-5; D gene uncertain. V gave up 2 bases and J gave up 9 bases, with 10 bases separating them. CDR1 is KGHSH, CDR2 LQKENI, per germline. CDR3 size: 12 residues. The CDR3 coding sequence is TGTGCCAGCTCACCAGATTTTCCGGCCCAGTACTTC. Translated, it gives CASSPDFPAQYF.

This clone was detected only once. This chain joins TRBV5-4 and TRBJ2-5; TRBD2 agrees at 12 bases. With V trimmed by 3 bases and J by 5 bases, 8 bases remained unmatched. The CDR3 is 16 residues long. Germline values: CDR1 SGHNT, CDR2 YYREEE (reference sequence). The DNA for the CDR3 is TGTGCCAGCAGCTCCCCGGGCACTAGCGGGAGGGAGACCCAGTACTTC. Residues: CASSSPGTSGRETQYF.

The rearrangement uses TRBV20-1 and TRBJ1-2, with 8 bases that match TRBD1. Germline V gene data show CDR1 as DFQATT and CDR2 as SNEGSKA (reference sequence). V lost 3 bases, J lost 4 bases, and 10 bases stayed unmatched. There are 15 residues in the CDR3. CDR3 in amino acids: CSASWWDRLTYGYTF. The CDR3 DNA reads as TGCAGTGCTAGTTGGTGGGACAGGCTCACCTATGGCTACACCTTC.

The chain links TRBV4-2 to TRBJ1-2, with a weak D call TRBD1 (5 bases). The CDR3 runs to 17 residues. Germline CDR1 and CDR2: LGHNA and YNFKEQ. V was pared by 0 bases and J by 3 bases, with 17 bases between. The DNA of the CDR3 is TGTGCCAGCAGCCAAGAAGTGGGCAGGGAGGAGGACTATGGCTACACCTTC. Residues: CASSQEVGREEDYGYTF.

V usage is TRBV5-1 and J usage is TRBJ2-1; TRBD2 matches 8 bases. The CDR3 length is 18 residues. CDR1 SGHRS and CDR2 YFSETQ come from the germline V gene. Trimming at V came to 4 bases and at J to 4 bases, leaving 16 bases not matched to a gene. CDR3 coding DNA: TGCGCCAGCAGCCTCTACCCCCTGGTGGCTAGCGGGTACAATGAGCAGTTCTTC. Amino acids: CASSLYPLVASGYNEQFF. Full variable domain (remainder filled in from reference TRBV5-1 and TRBJ2-1): KAGVTQTPRYLIKTRGQQVTLSCSPISGHRSVSWYQQTPGQGLQFLFEYFSETQRNKGNFPGRFSGRQFSNSRSEMNVSTLELGDSALYLCASSLYPLVASGYNEQFFGPGTRLTVL.

This chain links TRBV27 with TRBJ2-5; 11 bases align to TRBD2. V shed 4 bases and J 2 bases; nucleotides not matched to a gene: 9. CDR1 and CDR2 (germline): MNHEY, SMNVEV (reference sequence). This CDR3 comprises 17 residues. The CDR3 is CASSYRGGLAAQETQYF. CDR3 sequence (DNA): TGTGCCAGCAGTTACCGAGGGGGACTAGCGGCACAAGAGACCCAGTACTTC.

The chain employs TRBV18 and TRBJ2-7; D is uncertain. CDR1 and CDR2 from the germline V gene are KGHSH and LQKENI. The V gene lost 3 bases and the J gene lost 0 bases, with 9 bases spanning the gap. The CDR3 runs 14 residues. In DNA form, the CDR3 reads TGTGCCAGCTCACCCCAGGTTAGCTCCTACGAGCAGTACTTC. Residues: CASSPQVSSYEQYF.

The rearrangement joins TRBV4-1 to TRBJ2-5; tentative D call: TRBD2 (6 bases). V was clipped by 3 bases and J by 4 bases, with 15 bases between them. CDR3 length equals 15 residues. Germline CDR1 reads MGHRA; CDR2 reads YSYEKL. In nucleotides, the CDR3 is TGCGCCAGCAGCCAGGGGACCTGGGGAGGAGAGACCCAGTACTTC. It translates to CASSQGTWGGETQYF.

The chain couples TRBV2 to TRBJ2-5, with a weak D call TRBD1 (5 bases). This CDR3 contains 12 residues. CDR1 is SNHLY, CDR2 FYNNEI, per germline. The V end lost 6 bases, the J end lost 2 bases, and 7 bases lay between the germline ends. CDR3 coding DNA: TGTGCCAGCAGCAGACAGCAAGAGACCCAGTACTTC. Encoded protein: CASSRQQETQYF.

The V gene is TRBV7-6, the J gene TRBJ2-1; 9 bases align to TRBD1. The J segment lost 1 base and the V segment lost 5 bases, leaving 15 bases of the junction unmatched. The CDR3 loop spans 19 amino acids. Germline assignment: CDR1 SGHVS and CDR2 FNYEAQ. As DNA, the CDR3 is TGTGCCAGCAGCCTTAAACCGGTGGGACAGGGCAGTTCCTACAATGAGCAGTTCTTC. Translating it yields CASSLKPVGQGSSYNEQFF.

This clone has a single count. The chain links TRBV7-8 to TRBJ1-6; 7 bases fit TRBD1. Germline V gene sequence: CDR1 SGHVS, CDR2 FQNEAQ. Trimming removed 2 bases from V and 10 bases from J; junction bases left unmatched: 8. The CDR3 runs to 15 residues. DNA for the CDR3: TGTGCCAGCAGCTTAAATAGGGGGCGAGGATCACCCCTCCACTTT. This translates into CASSLNRGRGSPLHF.

The chain combines TRBV5-6 with TRBJ2-1, with D possibly TRBD2 on 5 matching bases. V lost 4 bases, J lost 5 bases, and 10 bases lay in between. CDR1 and CDR2 (germline): SGHDT, YYEEEE. The CDR3 is made up of 13 amino acids. CDR3 region: CASSRRGHNEQFF. The CDR3 nucleotides are TGTGCCAGCAGCCGCCGGGGTCACAATGAGCAGTTCTTC.

J is TRBJ2-2 and V is TRBV9, with 9 bases fitting TRBD1. The length of the CDR3 is 13 residues. The germline gives CDR1 SGDLS, CDR2 YYNGEE. Here the CDR3 DNA reads TGTGCTACCGGGACAGGGTTTTCCGGGGAGCTGTTTTTT. Amino acids: CATGTGFSGELFF.

V usage is TRBV2 and J usage is TRBJ2-1; 12 bases are shared with TRBD2. CDR3 size: 15 residues. After removal of 4 bases from V and 7 bases from J, the junction contained 5 bases not matched to a gene. Germline V lookup: CDR1 SNHLY, CDR2 FYNNEI. CDR3: CASSGRLAGANEQFF. For the CDR3, the DNA is TGTGCCAGCAGTGGACGACTAGCGGGAGCTAATGAGCAGTTCTTC.

V is TRBV5-1 and J is TRBJ1-1, with D perhaps matching TRBD1 (5 bases). This CDR3 comprises 15 residues. Deletions cut 3 bases from V and 1 base from J, with 13 bases between. Looked up from germline, CDR1 is SGHRS and CDR2 is YFSETQ. In DNA, the CDR3 is TGCGCCAGCAGCTCAGAGACCGGGGGGAACACTGAAGCTTTCTTT. Translating gives CASSSETGGNTEAFF.

V gene TRBV25-1 combines with J gene TRBJ2-7; tentative D call: TRBD2 (6 bases). Germline CDR1 reads MGHDK; CDR2 reads SYGVNS. V gave up 1 base and J gave up 0 bases, with 7 bases separating them. The CDR3 is made up of 14 amino acids. The CDR3 here is CASSELGGSYEQYF. Here the CDR3 DNA reads TGTGCCAGCAGTGAATTGGGGGGCTCCTACGAGCAGTACTTC.